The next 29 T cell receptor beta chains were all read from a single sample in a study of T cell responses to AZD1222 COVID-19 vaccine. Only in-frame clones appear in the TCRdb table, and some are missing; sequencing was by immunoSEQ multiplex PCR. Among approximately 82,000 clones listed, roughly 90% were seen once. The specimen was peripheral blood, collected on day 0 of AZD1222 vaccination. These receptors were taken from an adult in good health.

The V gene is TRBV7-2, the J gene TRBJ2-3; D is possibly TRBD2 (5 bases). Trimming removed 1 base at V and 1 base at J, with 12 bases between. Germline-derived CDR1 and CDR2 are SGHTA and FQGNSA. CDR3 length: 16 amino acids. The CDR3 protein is CASSLVVRARTDTQYF. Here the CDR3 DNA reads TGTGCCAGCAGCTTAGTAGTGCGGGCGCGCACAGATACGCAGTATTTT.

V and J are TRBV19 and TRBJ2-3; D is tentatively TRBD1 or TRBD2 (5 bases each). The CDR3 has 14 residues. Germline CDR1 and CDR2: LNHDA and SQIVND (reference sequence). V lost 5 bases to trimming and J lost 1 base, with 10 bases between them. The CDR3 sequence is CASSPWDGTDTQYF. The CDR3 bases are TGTGCCAGTAGTCCCTGGGACGGCACAGATACGCAGTATTTT.

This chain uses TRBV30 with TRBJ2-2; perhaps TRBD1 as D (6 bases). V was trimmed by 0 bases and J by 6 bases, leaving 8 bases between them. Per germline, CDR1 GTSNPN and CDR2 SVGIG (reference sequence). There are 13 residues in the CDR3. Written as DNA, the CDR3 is TGTGCCTGGAGTGTAGGGGGAGCCGGGGAGCTGTTTTTT. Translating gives CAWSVGGAGELFF.

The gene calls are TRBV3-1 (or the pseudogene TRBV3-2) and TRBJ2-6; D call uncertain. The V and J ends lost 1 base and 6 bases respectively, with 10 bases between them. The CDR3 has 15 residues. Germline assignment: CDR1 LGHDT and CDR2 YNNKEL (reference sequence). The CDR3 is CASSQVGGVANVLTF. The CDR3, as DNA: TGTGCCAGCAGCCAAGTGGGCGGTGTGGCCAACGTCCTGACTTTC.

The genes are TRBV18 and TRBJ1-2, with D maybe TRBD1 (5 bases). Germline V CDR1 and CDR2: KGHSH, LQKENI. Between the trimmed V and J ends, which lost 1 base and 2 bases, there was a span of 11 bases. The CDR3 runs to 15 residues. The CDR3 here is CASSPQGRGNYGYTF. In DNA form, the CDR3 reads TGTGCCAGCTCACCACAGGGGCGAGGCAACTATGGCTACACCTTC. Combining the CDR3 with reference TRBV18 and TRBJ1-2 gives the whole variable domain NAGVMQNPRHLVRRRGQEARLRCSPMKGHSHVYWYRQLPEEGLKFMVYLQKENIIDESGMPKERFSAEFPKEGPSILRIQQVVRGDSAAYFCASSPQGRGNYGYTFGSGTRLTVV.

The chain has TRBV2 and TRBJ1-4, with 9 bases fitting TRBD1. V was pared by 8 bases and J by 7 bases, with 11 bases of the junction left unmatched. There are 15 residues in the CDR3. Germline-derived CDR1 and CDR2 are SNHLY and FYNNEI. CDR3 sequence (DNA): TGTGCCAGCGGCAAACCTGGGACAGGGAGTGAAAAACTGTTTTTT. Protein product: CASGKPGTGSEKLFF.

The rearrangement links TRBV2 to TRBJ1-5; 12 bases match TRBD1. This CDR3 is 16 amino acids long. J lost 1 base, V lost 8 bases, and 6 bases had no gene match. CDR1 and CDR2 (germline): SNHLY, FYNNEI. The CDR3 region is CASGGTGGLSNQPQHF. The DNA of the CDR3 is TGTGCCAGCGGGGGGACAGGGGGCTTGAGCAATCAGCCCCAGCATTTT.

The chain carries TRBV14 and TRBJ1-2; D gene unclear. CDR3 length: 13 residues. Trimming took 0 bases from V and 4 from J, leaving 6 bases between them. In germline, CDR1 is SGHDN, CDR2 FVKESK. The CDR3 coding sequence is TGTGCCAGCAGCCAAGAAAGGATCTATGGCTACACCTTC. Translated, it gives CASSQERIYGYTF.

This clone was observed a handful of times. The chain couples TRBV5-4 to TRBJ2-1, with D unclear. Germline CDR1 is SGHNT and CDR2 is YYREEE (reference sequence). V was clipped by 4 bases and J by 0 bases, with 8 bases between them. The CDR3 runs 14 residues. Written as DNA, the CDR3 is TGTGCCAGCAGCAAGTTATACTCCTACAATGAGCAGTTCTTC. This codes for CASSKLYSYNEQFF.

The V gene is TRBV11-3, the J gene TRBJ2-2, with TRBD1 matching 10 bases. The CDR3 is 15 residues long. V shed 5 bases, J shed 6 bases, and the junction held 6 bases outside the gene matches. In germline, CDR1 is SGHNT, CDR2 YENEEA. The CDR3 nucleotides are TGTGCCAGCAGCCTCCCGGGACAGGGGCCCGGGGAGCTGTTTTTT. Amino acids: CASSLPGQGPGELFF.

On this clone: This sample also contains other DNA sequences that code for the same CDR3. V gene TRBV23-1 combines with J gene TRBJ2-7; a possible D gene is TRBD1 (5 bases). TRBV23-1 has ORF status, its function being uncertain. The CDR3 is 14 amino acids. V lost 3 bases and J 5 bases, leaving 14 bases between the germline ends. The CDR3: CASSQTEIRHEQYF. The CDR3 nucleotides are TGCGCCAGCAGTCAGACAGAGATCAGACACGAGCAGTACTTC.

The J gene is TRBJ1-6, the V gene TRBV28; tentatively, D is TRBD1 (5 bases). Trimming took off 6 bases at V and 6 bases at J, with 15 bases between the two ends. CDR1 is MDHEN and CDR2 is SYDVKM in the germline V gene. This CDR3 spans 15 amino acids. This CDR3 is CASRYPGTANSPLHF. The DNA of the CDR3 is TGTGCCAGCAGGTACCCCGGGACGGCTAATTCACCCCTCCACTTT.

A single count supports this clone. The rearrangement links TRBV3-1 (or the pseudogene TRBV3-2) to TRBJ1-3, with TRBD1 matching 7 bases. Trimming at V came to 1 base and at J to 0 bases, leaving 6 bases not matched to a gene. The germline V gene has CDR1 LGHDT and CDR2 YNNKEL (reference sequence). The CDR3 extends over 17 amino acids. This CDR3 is CASSQGPTGPSGNTIYF. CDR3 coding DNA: TGTGCCAGCAGCCAAGGACCGACAGGGCCCTCTGGAAACACCATATATTTT.

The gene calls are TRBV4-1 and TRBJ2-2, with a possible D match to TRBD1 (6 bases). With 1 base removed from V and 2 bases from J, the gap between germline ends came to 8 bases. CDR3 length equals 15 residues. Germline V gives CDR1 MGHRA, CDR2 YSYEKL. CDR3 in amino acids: CASSQGGLNTGELFF. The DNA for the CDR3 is TGCGCCAGCAGCCAAGGGGGGCTCAACACCGGGGAGCTGTTTTTT.

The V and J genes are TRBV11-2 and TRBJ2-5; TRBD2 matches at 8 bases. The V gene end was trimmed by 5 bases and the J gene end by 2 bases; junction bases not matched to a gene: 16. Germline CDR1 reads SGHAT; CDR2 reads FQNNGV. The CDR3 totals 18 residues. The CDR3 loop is CASSRTGLAGGIQETQYF. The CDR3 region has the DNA TGTGCCAGCAGCCGAACAGGACTAGCCGGAGGCATACAAGAGACCCAGTACTTC.

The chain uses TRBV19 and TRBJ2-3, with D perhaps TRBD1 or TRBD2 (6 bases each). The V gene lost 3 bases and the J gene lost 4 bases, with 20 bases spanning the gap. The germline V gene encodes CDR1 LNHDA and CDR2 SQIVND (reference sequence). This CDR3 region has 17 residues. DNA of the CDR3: TGTGCCAGTAGTATGTCCAGGGGCAGGGACTGGGCAGATACGCAGTATTTT. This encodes CASSMSRGRDWADTQYF. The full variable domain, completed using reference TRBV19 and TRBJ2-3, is DGGITQSPKYLFRKEGQNVTLSCEQNLNHDAMYWYRQDPGQGLRLIYYSQIVNDFQKGDIAEGYSVSREKKESFPLTVTSAQKNPTAFYLCASSMSRGRDWADTQYFGPGTRLTVL.

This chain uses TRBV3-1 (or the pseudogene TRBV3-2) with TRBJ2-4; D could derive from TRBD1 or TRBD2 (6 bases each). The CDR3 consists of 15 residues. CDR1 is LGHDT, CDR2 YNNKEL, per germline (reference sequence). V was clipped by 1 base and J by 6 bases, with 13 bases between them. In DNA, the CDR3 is TGTGCCAGCAGCCAAGGGCCGGGGGCTTCAAACATTCAGTACTTC. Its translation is CASSQGPGASNIQYF.

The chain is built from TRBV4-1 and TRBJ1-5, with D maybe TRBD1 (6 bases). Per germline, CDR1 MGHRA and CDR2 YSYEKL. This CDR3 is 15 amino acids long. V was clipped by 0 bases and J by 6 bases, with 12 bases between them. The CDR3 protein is CASSQDTGYGQPQHF. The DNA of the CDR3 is TGCGCCAGCAGCCAAGACACAGGGTACGGTCAGCCCCAGCATTTT.

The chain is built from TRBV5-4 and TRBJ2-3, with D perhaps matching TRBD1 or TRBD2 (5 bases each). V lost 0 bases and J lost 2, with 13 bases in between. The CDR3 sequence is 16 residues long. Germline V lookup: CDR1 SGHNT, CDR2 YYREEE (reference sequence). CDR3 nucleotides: TGTGCCAGCAGCTTGGTGGGACGGAGCCTCACAGATACGCAGTATTTT. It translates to CASSLVGRSLTDTQYF.

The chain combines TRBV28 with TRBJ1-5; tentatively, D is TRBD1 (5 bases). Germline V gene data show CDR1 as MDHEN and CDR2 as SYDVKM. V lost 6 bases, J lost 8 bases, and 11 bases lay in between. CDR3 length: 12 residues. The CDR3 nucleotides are TGTGCCAGCAGCCGGGGGGAAGAGCCCCAGCATTTT. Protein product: CASSRGEEPQHF. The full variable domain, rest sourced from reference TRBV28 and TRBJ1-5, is DVKVTQSSRYLVKRTGEKVFLECVQDMDHENMFWYRQDPGLGLRLIYFSYDVKMKEKGDIPEGYSVSREKKERFSLILESASTNQTSMYLCASSRGEEPQHFGDGTRLSIL.

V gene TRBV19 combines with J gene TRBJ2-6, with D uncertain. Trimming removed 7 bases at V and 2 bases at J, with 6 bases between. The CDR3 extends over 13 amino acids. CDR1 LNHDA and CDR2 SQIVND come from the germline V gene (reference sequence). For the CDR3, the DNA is TGTGCCAGTAAGCAGGCTGGGGCCAACGTCCTGACTTTC. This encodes CASKQAGANVLTF.

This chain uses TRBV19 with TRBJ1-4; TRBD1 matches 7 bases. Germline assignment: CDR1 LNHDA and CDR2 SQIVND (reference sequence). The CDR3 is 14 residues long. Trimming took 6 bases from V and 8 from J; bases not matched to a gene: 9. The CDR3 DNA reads TGTGCCAGTAGGCCCACAGGGGTACGAGAAAAACTGTTTTTT. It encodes CASRPTGVREKLFF.

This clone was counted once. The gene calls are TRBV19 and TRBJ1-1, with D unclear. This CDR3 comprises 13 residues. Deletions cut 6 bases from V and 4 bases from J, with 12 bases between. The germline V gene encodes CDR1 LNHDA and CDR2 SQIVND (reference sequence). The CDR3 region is CASREGAGTEAFF. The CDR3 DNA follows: TGTGCCAGTAGAGAGGGCGCTGGCACTGAAGCTTTCTTT. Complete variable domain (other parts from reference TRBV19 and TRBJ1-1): DGGITQSPKYLFRKEGQNVTLSCEQNLNHDAMYWYRQDPGQGLRLIYYSQIVNDFQKGDIAEGYSVSREKKESFPLTVTSAQKNPTAFYLCASREGAGTEAFFGQGTRLTVV.

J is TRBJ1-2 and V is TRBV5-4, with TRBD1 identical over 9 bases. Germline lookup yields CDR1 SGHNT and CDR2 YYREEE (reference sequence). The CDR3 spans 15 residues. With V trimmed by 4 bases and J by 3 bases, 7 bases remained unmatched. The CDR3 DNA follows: TGTGCCAGCAGCAGATTACAGGGGGCCTACTATGGCTACACCTTC. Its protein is CASSRLQGAYYGYTF.

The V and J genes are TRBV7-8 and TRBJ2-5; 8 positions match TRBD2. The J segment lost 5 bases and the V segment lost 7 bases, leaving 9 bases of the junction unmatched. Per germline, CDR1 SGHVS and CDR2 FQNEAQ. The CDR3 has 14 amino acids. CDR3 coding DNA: TGTGCCAGCACTCCGGGGGGGGCCGTCGAGACCCAGTACTTC. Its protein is CASTPGGAVETQYF.

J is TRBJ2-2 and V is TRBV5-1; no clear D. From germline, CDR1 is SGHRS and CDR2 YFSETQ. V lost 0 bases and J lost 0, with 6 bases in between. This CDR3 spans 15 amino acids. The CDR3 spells CASSLDVSNTGELFF. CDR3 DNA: TGCGCCAGCAGCTTGGATGTGTCGAACACCGGGGAGCTGTTTTTT.

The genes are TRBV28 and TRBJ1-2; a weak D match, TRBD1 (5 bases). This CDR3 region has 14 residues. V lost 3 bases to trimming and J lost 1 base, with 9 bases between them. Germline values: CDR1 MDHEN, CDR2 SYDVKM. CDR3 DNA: TGTGCCAGCAGTTTGCAGGGCGATAACTATGGCTACACCTTC. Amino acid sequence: CASSLQGDNYGYTF.

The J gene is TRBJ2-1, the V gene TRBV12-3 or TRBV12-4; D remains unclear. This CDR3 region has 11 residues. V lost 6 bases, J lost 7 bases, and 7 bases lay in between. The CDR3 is CASRLMNEQFF. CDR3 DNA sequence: TGTGCCAGCAGGCTCATGAATGAGCAGTTCTTC.

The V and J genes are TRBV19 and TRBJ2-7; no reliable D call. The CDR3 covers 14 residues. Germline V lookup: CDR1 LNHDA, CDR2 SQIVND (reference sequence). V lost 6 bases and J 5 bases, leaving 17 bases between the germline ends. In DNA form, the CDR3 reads TGTGCCAGTAGCCGTTTTGGGCTGGGCAACGAGCAGTACTTC. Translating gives CASSRFGLGNEQYF.